These 5 T cell receptor beta chains were sequenced from one sample in a study of blood T cell repertoires in COVID-19. TCRdb's table, derived via immunoSEQ multiplex PCR, lists solely in-frame clones and lacks some. The repertoire has roughly 480,000 clones, nearly 90% of them found once; the top ten carry over 0.7%. Sequenced input: peripheral blood. The receptors here all came from a man younger than 30 with COVID-19, enrolled during active disease.

This chain connects TRBV7-9 to TRBJ1-2, with a weak D call TRBD1 (5 bases). The CDR3 runs 15 residues. V was trimmed by 2 bases and J by 4 bases, leaving 14 bases between them. Germline assignment: CDR1 SEHNR and CDR2 FQNEAQ (reference sequence). As DNA, the CDR3 is TGTGCCAGCAGCTTATCCTCAGGGCACGGCTATGGCTACACCTTC. Its translation is CASSLSSGHGYGYTF.

This chain uses TRBV5-1 with TRBJ2-2; D is uncertain. Germline CDR1 reads SGHRS; CDR2 reads YFSETQ. V lost 4 bases to trimming and J lost 1 base, with 2 bases between them. The CDR3 has 12 residues. CDR3 nucleotides: TGCGCCAGCAGCCAGAACACCGGGGAGCTGTTTTTT. Translating gives CASSQNTGELFF.

The genes are TRBV6-1 and TRBJ2-7; the match to TRBD2 covers 7 bases. Germline values: CDR1 MNHNS, CDR2 SASEGT. The CDR3 has 15 residues. J lost 2 bases, V lost 0 bases, and 4 bases had no gene match. CDR3 bases: TGTGCCAGCAGTGAAGCCTCTAGCGGACCCTACGAGCAGTACTTC. Encoded protein: CASSEASSGPYEQYF.

In this sample, this clone turned up once. V and J are TRBV4-2 and TRBJ2-3, with TRBD2 identical over 11 bases. Per the germline V gene, CDR1 is LGHNA and CDR2 is YNFKEQ. The CDR3 is made up of 17 amino acids. Trimming removed 1 base from V and 2 bases from J; junction bases left unmatched: 5. The CDR3 spells CASSQVGSGGVTDTQYF. The CDR3 DNA follows: TGTGCCAGCAGCCAAGTGGGTAGCGGGGGGGTCACAGATACGCAGTATTTT.

This chain connects TRBV28 to TRBJ2-1; D is perhaps TRBD2 (5 bases). The CDR3 loop spans 14 amino acids. Per germline, CDR1 MDHEN and CDR2 SYDVKM. Trimming shortened V by 7 bases and J by 0 bases, and 10 bases separated the two germline ends. The CDR3 region is CASNRDSSYNEQFF. The CDR3 region has the DNA TGTGCCAGCAATCGGGATAGCTCCTACAATGAGCAGTTCTTC.